This TCR beta chain was captured by sequencing in a study of a mutant IDH1 vaccine in newly diagnosed glioma (dated by TCRdb to the early 2020s). Study-level background: Across visits V03 through V10, patients got a total of eight vaccinations, given in weeks 1, 3, 5, 7, 11, 15, 19 and 23. Vaccination started 4-6 weeks after radiotherapy alone, or was given together with temozolomide cycles in the groups whose treatment included chemotherapy. Of the approximately 35 treated patients, approximately 60% were male and roughly 40% were female, and a mean age of 40.4 years was recorded. Before enrollment, most patients had been given radiochemotherapy with temozolomide as standard therapy, while the rest had received either radiotherapy alone or temozolomide alone. Peripheral blood was drawn at six visits: V03 (baseline), V05, V07, V10, V12 and V13. Longitudinal TCRB deep sequencing was done for 25 to 30 treated patients, wherever samples were available for exploratory analyses.

The library came from the immunoSEQ multiplex PCR assay. Rearranged TCR beta chain sequences were amplified with the hsTCRB Kit following the manufacturer's protocol. TCRB libraries were sequenced on an Illumina MiSeq. As for the original processing: Demultiplexing, trimming and gene mapping were performed with the kit vendor's proprietary platform. Drawn from immuneACCESS, this table holds only the in-frame rearrangements with V and J called that TCRdb kept. Clones are partly lost; checked studies trace under half to an unresolved V gene and leave the rest unexplained. D and trimming come from the DNA, and the V and J calls and clone size come from that table. Recorded for this sample are about 25,000 clones; about 70% of them occurred a single time. Approximately 10% of the sample rests with the top ten. CDR1 and CDR2 are drawn from the germline V gene: KGHSH, LQKENI. Taken from cysteine to phenylalanine, the CDR3 has 13 residues. Of all the DNA, just the CDR3 is kept, 39 bases in frame from base 1. A distance of 10 bases separates the germline ends of V and J, which lose 3 bases and 7 bases respectively.

Findings and caveats that apply to the study as a whole: Availability determined which PBMC samples were chosen for TCRB deep sequencing. Immune responses induced by the vaccine were seen in more than 85% of patients across multiple MHC alleles. According to the authors, sample limitations meant that analyses of patient blood samples could not be reproduced. Changes in the top peripheral T cell clonotypes picked up by TCRB sequencing did not appear to be linked to pseudoprogression.

Worth noting for this clone: There is no known antigen for this receptor. Base qualities are not recorded, but no much larger clone differs from it by a single base.

What this sample's time point label stands for: week 11, during vaccination. A 20-mer mutant IDH1 peptide at 300 micrograms in Montanide made up each vaccine dose, which was injected subcutaneously together with topical imiquimod. Donors had newly diagnosed WHO grade 3 or 4 IDH1-mutant astrocytomas with loss of nuclear ATRX. The samples were drawn from NOA16, a multicentre, single-arm, open-label phase I trial in Germany that tested a mutant IDH1 peptide vaccine in humans for the first time. The DNeasy Blood and Tissue Kit was used to extract genomic DNA from EDTA blood for TCRB sequencing. The clonotype comes from a man aged 18 to 29 with glioma. Some clones in this sample may be carry-over from other donors' samples. The specimen comprised peripheral blood mononuclear cells (PBMCs), sampled from a glioma patient whose treatment included an IDH1 peptide vaccine. This sequence uses TRBV18 and TRBJ2-1; matching of 6 bases hints at TRBD2 as the D gene. CDR3 protein: CASSPVAGNEQFF. The nucleotide sequence reads TGTGCCAGCTCACCCGTCGCGGGGAATGAGCAGTTCTTC.